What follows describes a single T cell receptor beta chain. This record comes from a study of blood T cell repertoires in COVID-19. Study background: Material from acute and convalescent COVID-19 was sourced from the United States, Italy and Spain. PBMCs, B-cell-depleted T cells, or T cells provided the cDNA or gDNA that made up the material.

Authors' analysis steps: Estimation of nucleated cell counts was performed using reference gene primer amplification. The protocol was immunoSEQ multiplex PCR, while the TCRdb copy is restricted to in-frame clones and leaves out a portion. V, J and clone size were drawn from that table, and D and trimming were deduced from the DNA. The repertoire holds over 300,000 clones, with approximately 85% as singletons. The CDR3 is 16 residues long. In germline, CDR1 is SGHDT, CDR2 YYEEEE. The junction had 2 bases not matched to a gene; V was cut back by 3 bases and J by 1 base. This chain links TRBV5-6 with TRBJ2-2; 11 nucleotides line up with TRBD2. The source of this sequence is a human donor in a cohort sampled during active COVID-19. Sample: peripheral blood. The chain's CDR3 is CASSWLAGGNTGELFF. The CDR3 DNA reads TGTGCCAGCAGCTGGCTAGCGGGGGGGAACACCGGGGAGCTGTTTTTT.